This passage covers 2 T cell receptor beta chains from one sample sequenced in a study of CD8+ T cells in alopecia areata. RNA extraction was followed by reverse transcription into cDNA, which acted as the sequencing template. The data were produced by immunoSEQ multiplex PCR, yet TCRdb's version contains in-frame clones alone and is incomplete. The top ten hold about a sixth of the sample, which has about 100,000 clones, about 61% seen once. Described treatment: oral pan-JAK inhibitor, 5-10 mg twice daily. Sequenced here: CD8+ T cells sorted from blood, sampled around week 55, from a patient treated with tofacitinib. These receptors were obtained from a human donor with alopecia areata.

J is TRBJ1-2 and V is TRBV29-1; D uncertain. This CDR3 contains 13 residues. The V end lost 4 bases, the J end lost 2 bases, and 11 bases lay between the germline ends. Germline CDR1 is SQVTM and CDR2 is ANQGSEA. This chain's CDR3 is CSVVRRENYGYTF. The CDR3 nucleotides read TGCAGCGTTGTACGGCGGGAGAACTATGGCTACACCTTC.

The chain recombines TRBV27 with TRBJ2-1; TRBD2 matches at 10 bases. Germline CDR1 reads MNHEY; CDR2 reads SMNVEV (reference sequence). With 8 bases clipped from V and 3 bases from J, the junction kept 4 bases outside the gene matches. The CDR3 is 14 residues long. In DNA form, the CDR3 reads TGTGCCAGCGCCTTAGCGGGAGGCTACAATGAGCAGTTCTTC. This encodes CASALAGGYNEQFF.